Shown below are 10 T cell receptor beta chains from a single sample sequenced in a study of yellow fever vaccine responses in identical twins. One entry per CDR3 protein results from TCRdb running MiXCR on the RT-PCR reads. The sample shows about 19,000 distinct CDR3 sequences, 65% to 75% of them seen only once. This sample comprised T cells from blood (PBMCs), unsorted or a sorted subset (not recorded which), obtained before or after yellow fever vaccination (not recorded which). These receptors were collected from a young woman who received the yellow fever vaccine.

The chain couples TRBV5-6 to TRBJ2-1; TRBD2 matches 14 bases. Germline assignment: CDR1 SGHDT and CDR2 YYEEEE. Trimming removed 5 bases from V and 8 bases from J; junction bases left unmatched: 12. This CDR3 has 17 residues. This CDR3 reads CASSITTGTSGSDEQFF. CDR3 DNA: TGTGCCAGCAGTATTACGACCGGGACTAGCGGGAGCGATGAGCAGTTCTTC.

J is TRBJ1-2 and V is TRBV7-9; D not resolved. The CDR3 is 16 amino acids. V lost 1 base, J lost 0 bases, and 12 bases lay in between. Germline V lookup: CDR1 SEHNR, CDR2 FQNEAQ (reference sequence). CDR3 sequence: CASSLVGRKPNYGYTF. CDR3 sequence (DNA): TGTGCCAGCAGCTTAGTTGGCAGAAAACCTAACTATGGCTACACCTTC.

The genes are TRBV20-1 and TRBJ1-1, with 7 bases identical to TRBD1. This CDR3 has 11 amino acids. Germline loops: CDR1 DFQATT, CDR2 SNEGSKA (reference sequence). The V and J ends lost 3 bases and 11 bases, in that order; junction bases with no gene match: 6. The CDR3 DNA reads TGCAGTGCTAGGGGGACAGAAGTGGCTTTCTTT. This sequence encodes CSARGTEVAFF.

CDR3 sequence: CATSDLAGETQYF. CDR3 coding DNA: TGTGCCACCAGTGATTTGGCGGGAGAGACCCAGTACTTC. The rearrangement links TRBV24-1 to TRBJ2-5; D might be TRBD2 (5 bases). Trimming left V 0 bases short and J 4 bases short, with 5 bases between. This CDR3 region has 13 residues. Germline CDR1 and CDR2: KGHDR and SFDVKD.

This chain uses TRBV9 with TRBJ2-3; 10 nucleotides align to TRBD1. J was trimmed by 3 bases and V by 5 bases; bases with no gene match: 6. The CDR3 spans 15 residues. Germline V lookup: CDR1 SGDLS, CDR2 YYNGEE. The CDR3 DNA sequence: TGTGCCAGCAGTGACAGGGGGCAAGTTACAGATACGCAGTATTTT. This translates into CASSDRGQVTDTQYF.

This sequence joins TRBV6-1 and TRBJ2-7; 9 bases match TRBD1. Germline lookup yields CDR1 MNHNS and CDR2 SASEGT. The CDR3 totals 14 residues. After removal of 3 bases from V and 5 bases from J, the junction contained 5 bases not matched to a gene. The CDR3 here is CASSEGQGFNEQYF. CDR3 coding DNA: TGTGCCAGCAGTGAGGGACAGGGCTTCAACGAGCAGTACTTC.

The genes are TRBV12-3 or TRBV12-4 and TRBJ2-3; perhaps TRBD2 as D (6 bases). This CDR3 is built from 17 residues. The V gene lost 5 bases and the J gene lost 2 bases, with 20 bases spanning the gap. The CDR3 region is CASSLTPGGSNTDTQYF. As DNA, the CDR3 is TGTGCCAGCAGTCTCACCCCCGGGGGTAGCAACACAGATACGCAGTATTTT.

The chain couples TRBV11-3 to TRBJ2-7, with D perhaps TRBD2 (6 bases). Germline V gene lookup returns CDR1 SGHNT and CDR2 YENEEA. V lost 4 bases and J lost 2, with 12 bases in between. The CDR3 consists of 14 residues. The DNA for the CDR3 is TGTGCCAGCAGCTCCGGGACTTCGACCTACGAGCAGTACTTC. Translating gives CASSSGTSTYEQYF.

This clonotype was seen more than once but under ten times. The V gene is TRBV11-3, the J gene TRBJ2-1; 12 nucleotides match TRBD2. J lost 3 bases, V lost 1 base, and 4 bases had no gene match. Germline-derived CDR1 and CDR2 are SGHNT and YENEEA. The CDR3 totals 17 residues. CDR3 DNA sequence: TGTGCCAGCAGCTTAGTTCCACTAGCGGGAGGCTACAATGAGCAGTTCTTC. This sequence encodes CASSLVPLAGGYNEQFF.

J is TRBJ1-4 and V is TRBV12-3 or TRBV12-4; 8 bases are shared with TRBD1. With 3 bases clipped from V and 8 bases from J, the junction kept 5 bases outside the gene matches. This CDR3 has 14 residues. CDR3 sequence: CASSFRDRREKLFF. For the CDR3, the DNA is TGTGCCAGCAGTTTTCGGGACAGGAGGGAAAAACTGTTTTTT.